This T cell receptor (beta chain) was recorded in a study of identical twins. Trimming left V 5 bases short and J 3 bases short, with 14 bases between. The CDR3 has 14 residues. Study-wide findings and caveats: Without tracking the same donors, conclusions rested on cross-sectional statistical analysis. There was an excess of low generation probability in the out-of-frame alpha sequences that twins shared. There is a chance that invariant MAIT and iNKT cells partially muddied zero-insertion analyses.

TCRdb re-derived calls from the 5' RACE reads in MiXCR, one entry per CDR3 protein. The sample carries 690,000 or so distinct CDR3 sequences, more than 6.5% recorded once. This clonotype occurred many times. Its antigen remains unknown. The same sample was also used in a study of yellow fever vaccine responses in identical twins. That paper notes: On the reported evidence, twins' vaccine T cell responses seemed partly convergent and partly personalized.

The receptor comes from a woman in her late teens or twenties in good health. V usage is TRBV12-3 or TRBV12-4 and J usage is TRBJ2-7; D is possibly TRBD1 (6 bases). Sequencing was done on a sample of PBMCs. The CDR3 DNA is TGTGCCAGCAGTCTTACAGGGATCGTCTACGAGCAGTACTTC. Encoded protein: CASSLTGIVYEQYF.